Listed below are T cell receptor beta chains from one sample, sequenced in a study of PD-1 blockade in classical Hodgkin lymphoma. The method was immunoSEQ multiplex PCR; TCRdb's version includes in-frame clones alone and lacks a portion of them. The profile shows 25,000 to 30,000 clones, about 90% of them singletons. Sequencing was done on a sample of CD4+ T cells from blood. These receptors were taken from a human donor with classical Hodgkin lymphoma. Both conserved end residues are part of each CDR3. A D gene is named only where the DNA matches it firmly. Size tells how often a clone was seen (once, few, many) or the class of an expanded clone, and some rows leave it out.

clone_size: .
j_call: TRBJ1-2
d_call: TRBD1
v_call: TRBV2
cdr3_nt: TGTGCCAGCAGTGAAGCGTTCCGGACAGGGGGCTATGGCTACACCTTC
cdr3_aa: CASSEAFRTGGYGYTF

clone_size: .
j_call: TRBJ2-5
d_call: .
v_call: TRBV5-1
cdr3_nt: TGCGCCAGCAGCTTGGAAGGCCAGGGGACCCAGTACTTC
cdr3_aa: CASSLEGQGTQYF

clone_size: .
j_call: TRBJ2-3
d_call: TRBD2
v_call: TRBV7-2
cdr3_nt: TGTGCCAGCAGCTTAGGTAGCGGGAGGGCCCATAGGCTCTCGGCTACGCAGTATTTT
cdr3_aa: CASSLGSGRAHRLSATQYF

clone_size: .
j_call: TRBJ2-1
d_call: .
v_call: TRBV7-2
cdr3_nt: TGTGCCAGCAGCTTAGTTTTCAATGAGCAGTTCTTC
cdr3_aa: CASSLVFNEQFF

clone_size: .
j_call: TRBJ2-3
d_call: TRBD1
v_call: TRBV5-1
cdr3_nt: TGCGCCAGCAGGCAGGGGGACAACACAGATACGCAGTATTTT
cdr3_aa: CASRQGDNTDTQYF

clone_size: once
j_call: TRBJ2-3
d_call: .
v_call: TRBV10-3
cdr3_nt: TGTGCCATCAGTGAGTCCAGGGGTACAGATACGCAGTATTTT
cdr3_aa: CAISESRGTDTQYF

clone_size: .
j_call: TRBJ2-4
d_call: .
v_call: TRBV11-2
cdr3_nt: TGTGCCAGCATGCTAGGGGGAGCCAAAAACATTCAGTACTTC
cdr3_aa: CASMLGGAKNIQYF

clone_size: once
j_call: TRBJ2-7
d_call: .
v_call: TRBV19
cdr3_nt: TGTGCCAGTAGTATAGGGGTCAGTTCCTACGAGCAGTACTTC
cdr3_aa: CASSIGVSSYEQYF

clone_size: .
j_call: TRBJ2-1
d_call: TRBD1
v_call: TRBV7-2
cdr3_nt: TGTGCCAGCAGCTTCGGAGAATGGACAGGTGAGCAGTTCTTC
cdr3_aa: CASSFGEWTGEQFF

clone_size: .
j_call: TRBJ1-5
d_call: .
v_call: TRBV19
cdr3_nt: TGTGCCAGTAGTAATCGGGAAGAGTATCAGCCCCAGCATTTT
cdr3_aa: CASSNREEYQPQHF

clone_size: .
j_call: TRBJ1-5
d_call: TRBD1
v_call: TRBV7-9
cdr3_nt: TGTGCCAGCAGCCTACAGGGGGCCAAGCCCCAGCATTTT
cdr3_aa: CASSLQGAKPQHF

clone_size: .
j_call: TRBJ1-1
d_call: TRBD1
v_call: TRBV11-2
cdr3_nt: TGTGCCAGCAGCTTCGCAGGGGGAATGAACACTGAAGCTTTCTTT
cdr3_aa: CASSFAGGMNTEAFF

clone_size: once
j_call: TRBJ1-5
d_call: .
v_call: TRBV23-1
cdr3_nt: TGCGCCAGCAGTCAACGGCGCGGGATGAGTAGTATCCGTCAGCCCCAGCATTTT
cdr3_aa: CASSQRRGMSSIRQPQHF

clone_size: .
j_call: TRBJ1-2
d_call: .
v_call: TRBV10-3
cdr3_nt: TGTGCCATCAGTGATGGGGAGGCGTACTATGGCTACACCTTC
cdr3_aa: CAISDGEAYYGYTF

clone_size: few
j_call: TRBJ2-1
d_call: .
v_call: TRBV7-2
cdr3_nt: TGTGCCAGCAGCTACGCCTCGGGGGAGCAGTTCTTC
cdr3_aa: CASSYASGEQFF

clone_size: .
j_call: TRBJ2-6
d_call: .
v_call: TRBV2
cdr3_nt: TGTGCCAGCACAGGGACTGGGGCCAACGTCCTGACTTTC
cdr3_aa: CASTGTGANVLTF

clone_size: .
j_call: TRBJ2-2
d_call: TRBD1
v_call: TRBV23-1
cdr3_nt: TGCGCCAGCAGTCAAACCCTGGGACAGGGGTTGAGTCGGATAAACACCGGGGAGCTGTTTTTT
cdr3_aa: CASSQTLGQGLSRINTGELFF

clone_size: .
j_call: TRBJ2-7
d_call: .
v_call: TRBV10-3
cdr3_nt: TGTGCCATCAGTGAAGGACTAACCTACGAGCAGTACTTC
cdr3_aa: CAISEGLTYEQYF

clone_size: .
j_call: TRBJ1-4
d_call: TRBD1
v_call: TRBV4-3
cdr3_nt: TGCGCCAGCAGCCAAGAAACAGGGGTGGATGAAAAACTGTTTTTT
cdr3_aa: CASSQETGVDEKLFF

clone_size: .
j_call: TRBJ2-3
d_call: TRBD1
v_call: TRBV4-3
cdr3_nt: TGCGCCAGCTTGCCCAGGGGGCTTAGCACAGATACGCAGTATTTT
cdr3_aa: CASLPRGLSTDTQYF

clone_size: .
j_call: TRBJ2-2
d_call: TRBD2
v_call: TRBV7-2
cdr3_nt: TGTGCCAGCAACCGCCTAGCGGGCCAGAACACCGGGGAGCTGTTTTTT
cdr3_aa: CASNRLAGQNTGELFF

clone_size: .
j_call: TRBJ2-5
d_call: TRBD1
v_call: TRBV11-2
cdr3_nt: TGTGCCAGCAGCTTAAACCCGGGACAGGGGGAGACCCAGTACTTC
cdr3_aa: CASSLNPGQGETQYF

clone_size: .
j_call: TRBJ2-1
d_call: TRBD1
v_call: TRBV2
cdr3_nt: TGTGCCAGCAGTTTCCGGGACAGCCATAGTTTTTACAATGAGCAGTTCTTC
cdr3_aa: CASSFRDSHSFYNEQFF

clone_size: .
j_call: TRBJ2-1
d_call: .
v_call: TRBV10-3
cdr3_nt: TGTGCCATCAGGTCGACGTACAATGAGCAGTTCTTC
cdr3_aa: CAIRSTYNEQFF

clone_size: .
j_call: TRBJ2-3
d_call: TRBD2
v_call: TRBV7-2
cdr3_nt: TGTGCCAGCAGCTTAGGGGCGGGAGTAGATACGCAGTATTTT
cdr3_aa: CASSLGAGVDTQYF

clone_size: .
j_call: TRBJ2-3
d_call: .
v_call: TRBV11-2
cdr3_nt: TGTGCCAGCAGCTTGGGGGGCACAGATACGCAGTATTTT
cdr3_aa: CASSLGGTDTQYF

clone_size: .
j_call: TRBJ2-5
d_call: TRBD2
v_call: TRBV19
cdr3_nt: TGTGCCAGTAGTCCCGGACTAGAAGAGACCCAGTACTTC
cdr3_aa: CASSPGLEETQYF

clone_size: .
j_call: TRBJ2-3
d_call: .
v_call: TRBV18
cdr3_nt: TGTGCCAGCTCTCAAGGACCGGATCACCATGATACGCAGTATTTT
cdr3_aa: CASSQGPDHHDTQYF

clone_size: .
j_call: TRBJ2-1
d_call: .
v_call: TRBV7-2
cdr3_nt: TGTGCCAGCAGCTTATCCCTTCGCCCGAACAATGAGCAGTTCTTC
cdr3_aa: CASSLSLRPNNEQFF

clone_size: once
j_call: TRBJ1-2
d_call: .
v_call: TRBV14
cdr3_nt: TGTGCCAGCAGCCAAGGAGTGAACTATGGCTACACCTTC
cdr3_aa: CASSQGVNYGYTF

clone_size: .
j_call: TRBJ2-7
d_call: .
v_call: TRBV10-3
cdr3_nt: TGTGCCATCAGTGACGGTCCACAGACGAACTACGAGCAGTACTTC
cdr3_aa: CAISDGPQTNYEQYF

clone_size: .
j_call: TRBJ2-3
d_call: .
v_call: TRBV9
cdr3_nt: TGTGCCAGCAGCCCCACAGCGGGCTACACAGATACGCAGTATTTT
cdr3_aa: CASSPTAGYTDTQYF

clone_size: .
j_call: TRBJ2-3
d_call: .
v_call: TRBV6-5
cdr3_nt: TGTGCCAGCAGTTACCGCCAGGGTACGCAGTATTTT
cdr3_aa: CASSYRQGTQYF

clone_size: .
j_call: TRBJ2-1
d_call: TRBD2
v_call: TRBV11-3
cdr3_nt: TGTGCCAGCAGCTTGGCGGGAGTCTACAATGAGCAGTTCTTC
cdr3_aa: CASSLAGVYNEQFF

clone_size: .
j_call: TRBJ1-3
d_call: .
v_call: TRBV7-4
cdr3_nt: TGTGCCAGCAGCTTAGCGGAAGATACAGGGTCTGGAAACACCATATATTTT
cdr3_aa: CASSLAEDTGSGNTIYF

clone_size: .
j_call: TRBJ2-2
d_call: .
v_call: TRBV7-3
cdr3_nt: TGTGCCAGCAGCACAAACCGAGGTGCCGGGGAGCTGTTTTTT
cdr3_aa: CASSTNRGAGELFF

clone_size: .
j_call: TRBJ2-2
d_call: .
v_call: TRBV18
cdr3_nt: TGTGCCAGCTCACCAGTCGGCGGCGTCTTCGGGGAGCTGTTTTTT
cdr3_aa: CASSPVGGVFGELFF

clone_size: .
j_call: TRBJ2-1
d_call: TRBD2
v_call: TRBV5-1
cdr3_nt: TGCGCCAGCAGCCTCGGGACTAGCGGCAATGAGCAGTTCTTC
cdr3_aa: CASSLGTSGNEQFF

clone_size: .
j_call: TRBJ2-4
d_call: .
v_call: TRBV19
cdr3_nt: TGTGCCAGTAGTATGCCCCCTCGCCCCAAAAACATTCAGTACTTC
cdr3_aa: CASSMPPRPKNIQYF

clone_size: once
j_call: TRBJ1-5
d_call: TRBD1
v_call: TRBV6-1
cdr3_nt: TGTGCCAGCAAAGGGACAGGGGGTAGTTATCAGCCCCAGCATTTT
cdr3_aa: CASKGTGGSYQPQHF

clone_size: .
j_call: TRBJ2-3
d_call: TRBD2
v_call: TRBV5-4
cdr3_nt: TGTGCCAGCAGCTGGACTAGCTCCTCCCTTAGCACAGATACGCAGTATTTT
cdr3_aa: CASSWTSSSLSTDTQYF

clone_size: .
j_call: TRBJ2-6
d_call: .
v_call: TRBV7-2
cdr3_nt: TGTGCCAGCAGCTCCCGGATCTCTGGGGCCAACGTCCTGACTTTC
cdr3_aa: CASSSRISGANVLTF

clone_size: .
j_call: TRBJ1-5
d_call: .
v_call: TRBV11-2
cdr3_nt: TGTGCCAGCAGCTTTGGTAGCAATCAGCCCCAGCATTTT
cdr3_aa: CASSFGSNQPQHF

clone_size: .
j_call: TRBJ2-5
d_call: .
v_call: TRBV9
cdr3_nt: TGTGCCAGCAGCGTAGGGTCCCTTGGAGGGTTGGAGACCCAGTACTTC
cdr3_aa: CASSVGSLGGLETQYF

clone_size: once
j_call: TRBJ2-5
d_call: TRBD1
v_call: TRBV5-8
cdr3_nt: TGTGCCAGCAGCTTTGGGGGACAGGGGAACCAAGAGACCCAGTACTTC
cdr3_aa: CASSFGGQGNQETQYF

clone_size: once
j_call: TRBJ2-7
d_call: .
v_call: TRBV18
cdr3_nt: TGTGCCAGCTCACCAGGCACGGGGGCGAGAACCAACGAGCAGTACTTC
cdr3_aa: CASSPGTGARTNEQYF

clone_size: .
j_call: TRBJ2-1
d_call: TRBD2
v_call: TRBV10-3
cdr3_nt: TGTGCCATTTCTAGCGGGGGCTACAATGAGCAGTTCTTC
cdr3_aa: CAISSGGYNEQFF

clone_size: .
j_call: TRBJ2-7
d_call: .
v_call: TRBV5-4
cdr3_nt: TGTGCCAGCAGCTTGGCCCGAGACAGGGCTGCAGCGGGAGTCGGCGAGCAGTACTTC
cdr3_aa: CASSLARDRAAAGVGEQYF